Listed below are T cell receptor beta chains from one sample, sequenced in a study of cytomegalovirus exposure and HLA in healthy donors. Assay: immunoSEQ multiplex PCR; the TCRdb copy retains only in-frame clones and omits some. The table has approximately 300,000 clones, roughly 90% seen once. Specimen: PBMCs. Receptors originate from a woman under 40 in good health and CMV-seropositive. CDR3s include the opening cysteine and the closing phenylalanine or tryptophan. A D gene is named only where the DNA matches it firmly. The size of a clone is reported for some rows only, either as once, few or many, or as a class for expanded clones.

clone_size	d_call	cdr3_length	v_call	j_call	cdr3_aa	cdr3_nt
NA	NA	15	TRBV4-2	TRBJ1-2	CASSLLTAKIYGYTF	TGTGCCAGCAGCCTACTGACAGCTAAGATTTATGGCTACACCTTC
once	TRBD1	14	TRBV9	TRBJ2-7	CASSEGTGDYEQYF	TGTGCCAGCAGCGAGGGGACAGGGGATTACGAGCAGTACTTC
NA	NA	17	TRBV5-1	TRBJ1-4	CASSLNRIIATNEKLFF	TGCGCCAGCAGCTTGAACAGAATCATAGCAACTAATGAAAAACTGTTTTTT
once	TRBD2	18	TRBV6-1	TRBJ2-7	CASSESIPPGLAVYEQYF	TGTGCCAGCAGTGAATCTATTCCGCCGGGACTAGCAGTCTACGAGCAGTACTTC
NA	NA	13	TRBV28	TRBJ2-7	CASSWRGAYEQYF	TGTGCCAGCAGTTGGCGGGGAGCCTACGAGCAGTACTTC
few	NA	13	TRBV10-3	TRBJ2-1	CAISQDGYNEQFF	TGTGCCATCAGCCAGGACGGCTACAATGAGCAGTTCTTC
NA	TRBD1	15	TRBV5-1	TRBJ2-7	CASSTRTGGSYEQYF	TGCGCCAGCAGCACGAGGACAGGGGGCTCCTACGAGCAGTACTTC
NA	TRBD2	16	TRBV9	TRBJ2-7	CASSVSSGGALYEQYF	TGTGCCAGCAGCGTATCTAGCGGGGGGGCCCTGTACGAGCAGTACTTC
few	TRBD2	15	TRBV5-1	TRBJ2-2	CASSFLAGNTGELFF	TGCGCCAGCAGCTTCCTAGCGGGAAACACCGGGGAGCTGTTTTTT
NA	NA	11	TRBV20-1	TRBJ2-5	CSAWGPKTQYF	TGCAGTGCGTGGGGGCCGAAGACCCAGTACTTC
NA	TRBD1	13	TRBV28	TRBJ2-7	CASATGPNYEQYF	TGTGCCAGTGCGACAGGGCCTAACTACGAGCAGTACTTC
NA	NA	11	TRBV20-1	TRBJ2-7	CSAVAFGEQYF	TGCAGTGCTGTCGCCTTCGGCGAGCAGTACTTC
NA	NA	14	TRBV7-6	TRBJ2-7	CASSPRQNSYEQYF	TGTGCCAGCAGCCCAAGACAGAACTCCTACGAGCAGTACTTC
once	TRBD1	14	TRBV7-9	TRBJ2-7	CASSAKGQAYEQYF	TGTGCCAGCAGCGCAAAGGGACAGGCCTACGAGCAGTACTTC
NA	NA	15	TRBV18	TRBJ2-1	CASSPSPQPYNEQFF	TGTGCCAGCTCACCATCCCCGCAACCCTACAATGAGCAGTTCTTC
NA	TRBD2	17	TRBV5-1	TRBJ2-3	CASSLGDSGSLTDTQYF	TGCGCCAGCAGCTTGGGAGATAGCGGGAGCCTCACAGATACGCAGTATTTT
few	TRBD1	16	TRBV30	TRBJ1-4	CAWSGGTGGANEKLFF	TGTGCCTGGAGTGGGGGGACAGGGGGCGCGAATGAAAAACTGTTTTTT
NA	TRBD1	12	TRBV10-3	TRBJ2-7	CAIRTTGGEQYF	TGTGCCATCAGAACCACAGGGGGAGAGCAGTACTTC
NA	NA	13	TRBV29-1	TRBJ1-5	CSVETEYGQPQHF	TGCAGCGTTGAGACAGAGTATGGTCAGCCCCAGCATTTT
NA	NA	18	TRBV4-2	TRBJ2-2	CASSQDTRAGTNTGELFF	TGTGCCAGCAGCCAAGATACGCGAGCGGGGACAAACACCGGGGAGCTGTTTTTT
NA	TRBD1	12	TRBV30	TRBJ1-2	CAWTGTVEGYTF	TGTGCCTGGACGGGGACAGTTGAAGGCTACACCTTC
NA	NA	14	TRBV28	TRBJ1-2	CASSFSAGTYGYTF	TGTGCCAGCAGTTTCTCCGCCGGGACATATGGCTACACCTTC
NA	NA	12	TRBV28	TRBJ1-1	CASSLGNTEAFF	TGTGCCAGCAGTTTGGGGAACACTGAAGCTTTCTTT
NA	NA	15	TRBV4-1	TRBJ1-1	CASSQGSTLNTEAFF	TGCGCCAGCAGCCAAGGTTCTACCTTGAACACTGAAGCTTTCTTT
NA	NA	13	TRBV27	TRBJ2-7	CASSLGGPYEQYF	TGTGCCAGCAGTTTGGGGGGACCCTACGAGCAGTACTTC
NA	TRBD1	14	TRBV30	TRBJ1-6	CAWSTGQGASPLHF	TGTGCCTGGAGTACGGGACAGGGAGCTTCACCCCTCCACTTT
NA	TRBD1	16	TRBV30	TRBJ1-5	CAWRAPGQNSNQPQHF	TGTGCCTGGAGAGCCCCGGGACAGAATAGCAATCAGCCCCAGCATTTT
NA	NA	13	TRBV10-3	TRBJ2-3	CAVSERSTDTQYF	TGTGCCGTTAGCGAGCGGAGCACAGATACGCAGTATTTT
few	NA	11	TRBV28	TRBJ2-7	CASTSRDEQYF	TGTGCCAGCACGAGTCGCGACGAGCAGTACTTC
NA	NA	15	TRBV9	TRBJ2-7	CASSVGTASSYEQYF	TGTGCCAGCAGCGTAGGTACGGCCAGCTCCTACGAGCAGTACTTC
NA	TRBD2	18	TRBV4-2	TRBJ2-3	CASSLTRPGLAGTDTQYF	TGTGCCAGCAGCCTCACCCGACCGGGACTAGCCGGCACAGATACGCAGTATTTT
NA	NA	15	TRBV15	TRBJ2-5	CATSRAGRVQETQYF	TGTGCCACCAGCAGAGCCGGGCGCGTCCAAGAGACCCAGTACTTC
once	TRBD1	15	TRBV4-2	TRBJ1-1	CASSQTGQGATEAFF	TGTGCCAGCAGCCAAACTGGACAGGGGGCGACTGAAGCTTTCTTT
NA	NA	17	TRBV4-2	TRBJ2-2	CASSQDSLASNTGELFF	TGTGCCAGCAGCCAAGATTCCCTAGCGTCGAACACCGGGGAGCTGTTTTTT
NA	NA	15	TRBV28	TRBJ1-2	CASRSGTGGSLGYTF	TGTGCCAGCAGGTCCGGGACGGGGGGGAGTTTAGGCTACACCTTC
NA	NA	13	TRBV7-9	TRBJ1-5	CASSSQENQPQHF	TGTGCCAGCAGCTCACAGGAGAATCAGCCCCAGCATTTT
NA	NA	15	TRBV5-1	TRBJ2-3	CASSFLGSYKDTQYF	TGCGCCAGCAGCTTTCTGGGATCGTATAAGGATACGCAGTATTTT
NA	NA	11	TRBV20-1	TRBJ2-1	CSAFSATLRFF	TGCAGTGCCTTTAGCGCTACCCTTCGGTTCTTC
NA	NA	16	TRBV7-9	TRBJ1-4	CASSRGGVSTNEKLFF	TGTGCCAGCAGCAGAGGCGGGGTATCAACTAATGAAAAACTGTTTTTT
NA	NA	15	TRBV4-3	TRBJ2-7	CASSQDPSSSYEQYF	TGCGCCAGCAGCCAAGATCCCTCGAGCTCCTACGAGCAGTACTTC
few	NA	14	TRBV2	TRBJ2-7	CASRPGDASYEQYF	TGTGCCAGCAGGCCCGGGGATGCCTCCTACGAGCAGTACTTC
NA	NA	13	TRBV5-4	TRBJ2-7	CASSFPGAGEQYF	TGTGCCAGCAGCTTTCCCGGGGCAGGCGAGCAGTACTTC
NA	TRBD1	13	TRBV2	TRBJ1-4	CASNRDRDEKLFF	TGTGCCAGCAACCGGGACAGGGACGAAAAACTGTTTTTT
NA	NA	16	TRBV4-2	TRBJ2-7	CASSQDKGEGSYEQYF	TGTGCCAGCAGCCAAGATAAGGGGGAGGGGTCCTACGAGCAGTACTTC
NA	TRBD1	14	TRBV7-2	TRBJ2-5	CASSLTGSQETQYF	TGTGCCAGCAGCCTGACAGGGAGCCAAGAGACCCAGTACTTC